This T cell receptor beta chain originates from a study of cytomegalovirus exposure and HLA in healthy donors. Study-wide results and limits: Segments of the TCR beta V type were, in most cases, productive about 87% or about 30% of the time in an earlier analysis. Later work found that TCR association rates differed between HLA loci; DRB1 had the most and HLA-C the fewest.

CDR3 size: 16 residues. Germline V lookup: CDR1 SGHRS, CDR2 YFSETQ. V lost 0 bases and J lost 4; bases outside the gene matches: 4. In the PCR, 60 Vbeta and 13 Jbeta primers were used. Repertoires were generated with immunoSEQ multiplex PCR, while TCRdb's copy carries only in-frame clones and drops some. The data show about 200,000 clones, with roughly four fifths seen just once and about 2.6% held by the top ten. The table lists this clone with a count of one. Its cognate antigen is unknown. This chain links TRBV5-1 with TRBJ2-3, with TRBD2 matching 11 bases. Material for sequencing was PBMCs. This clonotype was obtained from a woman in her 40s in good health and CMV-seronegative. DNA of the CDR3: TGCGCCAGCAGCTTGGTACTAGCGGGAGCGTCAGATACGCAGTATTTT. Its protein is CASSLVLAGASDTQYF.